The next 32 T cell receptor beta chains were all read from a single sample in a study of immune heterogeneity within non-small cell lung tumors. Bulk tumor genomic DNA constituted the template, at roughly 660 ng per sample. Multiple biopsies spaced far apart were taken from each primary tumor during surgery. Undergoing curative surgery were patients whose non-small cell lung cancer was untreated and newly diagnosed. TCR beta CDR3 amplification used multiplex PCR with 32 V and 13 J primers. A single record per CDR3 protein comes from TCRdb applying MiXCR to the multiplex PCR reads. Of 5,000 to 6,500 distinct CDR3 sequences in the sample, less than 20% are singletons; the top ten hold approximately 3.5%. The sequenced sample consisted of lung tumor tissue. The origin of the receptors is a man aged 35 to 55 with non-small cell lung cancer.

In this sample, this clonotype is medium-sized. This sequence joins TRBV9 and TRBJ2-7; a weak D match, TRBD2 (7 bases). Germline assignment: CDR1 SGDLS and CDR2 YYNGEE. The CDR3 contains 14 residues. The V and J ends lost 0 bases and 2 bases respectively, with 9 bases between them. Here the CDR3 reads CASSVGGGAYEQYF. CDR3 nucleotides: TGTGCCAGCAGCGTAGGAGGGGGGGCCTACGAGCAGTACTTC.

This clonotype is labeled as medium-sized. The chain employs TRBV20-1 and TRBJ1-4, with a weak D call TRBD1 (5 bases). Germline loops: CDR1 DFQATT, CDR2 SNEGSKA (reference sequence). The CDR3 is 14 residues long. Trimming cost V 4 bases and J 2 bases, with 11 bases left between them. The DNA for the CDR3 is TGCAGTGCTACTGCAGGGTCCACTAATGAAAAACTGTTTTTT. This gives the protein CSATAGSTNEKLFF.

By proportion, this clonotype is medium-sized. This chain uses TRBV27 with TRBJ2-7; possibly TRBD1 for D (6 bases). Trimming stripped 2 bases from V and 0 bases from J, with 11 bases between. The germline V gene has CDR1 MNHEY and CDR2 SMNVEV (reference sequence). This CDR3 is built from 15 residues. The CDR3 DNA reads TGTGCCAGCAGTTTAATACAGGGTAACTCCTACGAGCAGTACTTC. Translating it yields CASSLIQGNSYEQYF.

As for this clonotype: A read error may account for a junction end that differs from germline. This chain links TRBV11-2 with TRBJ1-3; no clear D gene. CDR1 is SGHAT, CDR2 FQNNGV, per germline. CDR3 length equals 13 residues. This CDR3 reads CACSFPSGNTIYF. The CDR3 DNA reads as TGTGCCTGCAGCTTTCCATCTGGAAACACCATATATTTT.

This clonotype rates as medium-sized. V and J are TRBV27 and TRBJ1-5, with a weak D call TRBD1 (5 bases). Per the germline V gene, CDR1 is MNHEY and CDR2 is SMNVEV (reference sequence). The V end was cut by 5 bases, the J end by 4 bases, with 6 bases between. This CDR3 contains 12 residues. In nucleotides, the CDR3 is TGTGCCAGCAGTGACAGAAATCAGCCCCAGCATTTT. It yields the protein CASSDRNQPQHF.

This clonotype is medium-sized (0.01 to 0.1%) in the sample. V and J are TRBV4-2 and TRBJ1-1; TRBD1 is a possible D gene (6 bases). CDR1 is LGHNA and CDR2 is YNFKEQ in the germline V gene. Trimming shortened V by 4 bases and J by 1 base, and 13 bases separated the two germline ends. The CDR3 has 15 residues. Here the CDR3 DNA reads TGTGCCAGCAGCCTATCTCAGGGGACGAACACTGAAGCTTTCTTT. It translates to CASSLSQGTNTEAFF.

This clonotype has at least ten counts. The CDR3 region is CASSLWGWYTDTQYF. CDR3 in DNA: TGCGCCAGCAGCTTGTGGGGGTGGTACACAGATACGCAGTATTTT. V gene TRBV5-1 combines with J gene TRBJ2-3; D assignment may be TRBD1 or TRBD2 (5 bases each). Trimming stripped 1 base from V and 2 bases from J, with 11 bases between. This CDR3 contains 15 residues. Germline V gene lookup returns CDR1 SGHRS and CDR2 YFSETQ.

Relative to its sample, this clonotype is medium-sized. V usage is TRBV20-1 and J usage is TRBJ1-5, with 8 bases that match TRBD1. Germline assignment: CDR1 DFQATT and CDR2 SNEGSKA (reference sequence). This CDR3 contains 14 residues. After removal of 6 bases from V and 6 bases from J, the junction contained 10 bases not matched to a gene. The CDR3 protein is CSARLQGAGQPQHF. The CDR3 DNA follows: TGCAGTGCACGACTTCAGGGGGCGGGTCAGCCCCAGCATTTT.

By share, this clonotype ranks as medium-sized. The chain couples TRBV30 to TRBJ2-1; 14 positions agree with TRBD2. The CDR3 is made up of 17 amino acids. Losses at the gene ends were 1 base for V and 8 bases for J; bases not matched to a gene: 10. In germline, CDR1 is GTSNPN, CDR2 SVGIG (reference sequence). Here the CDR3 reads CAWSGLAGGSGIHEQFF. The CDR3 nucleotides read TGTGCCTGGAGTGGACTAGCGGGAGGGTCGGGAATACATGAGCAGTTCTTC.

This clonotype appeared many times. The gene calls are TRBV5-6 and TRBJ2-2; no definite D call. The CDR3 loop spans 13 amino acids. Germline lookup yields CDR1 SGHDT and CDR2 YYEEEE. Trimming cost V 4 bases and J 6 bases, with 10 bases left between them. CDR3 region: CASSRGVSGELFF. CDR3 sequence (DNA): TGTGCCAGCAGCCGCGGAGTCTCCGGGGAGCTGTTTTTT.

This clonotype has only a few counts. This chain links TRBV6-5 with TRBJ2-5; the D gene is possibly TRBD1 (5 bases). The V end was cut by 2 bases, the J end by 5 bases, with 15 bases between. There are 15 residues in the CDR3. Germline loops: CDR1 MNHEY, CDR2 SVGAGI. The CDR3 region has the DNA TGTGCCAGCAGTTACGGACATATGTCAGGGGAGACCCAGTACTTC. Translating gives CASSYGHMSGETQYF.

This rearrangement joins TRBV4-1 to TRBJ2-5; 7 positions match TRBD2. Germline V gene data show CDR1 as MGHRA and CDR2 as YSYEKL. The CDR3 consists of 16 residues. The trim removed 4 bases at V and 5 bases at J, leaving 13 bases unmatched. The CDR3 DNA follows: TGCGCCAGCAGCCCCCGACTAGCCCGGCCCTGGGAGACCCAGTACTTC. Amino acid sequence: CASSPRLARPWETQYF.

This clonotype is medium-sized (0.01 to 0.1%). The chain carries TRBV18 and TRBJ1-1, with 8 nucleotides matching TRBD1. The CDR3 spans 13 residues. V trimming: 6 bases; J trimming: 11 bases; junction bases outside the gene matches: 11. Germline V CDR1 and CDR2: KGHSH, LQKENI. DNA for the CDR3: TGTGCCAGCTCCATAGACAGGGGCGACAGGGCTTTCTTT. It encodes CASSIDRGDRAFF. Together with reference TRBV18 and TRBJ1-1, the CDR3 gives the full variable domain: NAGVMQNPRHLVRRRGQEARLRCSPMKGHSHVYWYRQLPEEGLKFMVYLQKENIIDESGMPKERFSAEFPKEGPSILRIQQVVRGDSAAYFCASSIDRGDRAFFGQGTRLTVV.

Points on this clonotype: This sequence may be a read error, since a much larger clone differs from it by one base. The chain's CDR3 is CPSSQAGQGDSPLHF. The CDR3 DNA follows: TGTCCCAGCAGCCAAGCGGGGCAGGGAGATTCACCCCTCCACTTT. The rearrangement links TRBV4-2 to TRBJ1-6; D is possibly TRBD1 (5 bases). CDR1 LGHNA and CDR2 YNFKEQ come from the germline V gene. CDR3 size: 15 residues.

This clonotype qualifies as medium-sized (0.01 to 0.1%). The J gene is TRBJ1-4, the V gene TRBV2; no definite D call. The germline V and J ends were trimmed by 7 bases and 8 bases, with 17 bases remaining between them. This CDR3 comprises 14 residues. Germline V gives CDR1 SNHLY, CDR2 FYNNEI. This CDR3 reads CASNRGTVKEKLFF. CDR3 sequence (DNA): TGTGCCAGCAATCGGGGAACAGTGAAAGAAAAACTGTTTTTT. Full variable domain (missing parts from reference TRBV2 and TRBJ1-4): EPEVTQTPSHQVTQMGQEVILRCVPISNHLYFYWYRQILGQKVEFLVSFYNNEISEKSEIFDDQFSVERPDGSNFTLKIRSTKLEDSAMYFCASNRGTVKEKLFFGSGTQLSVL.

On this clonotype itself: A read error is possible here, since a much larger clone lies one base away. The rearrangement uses TRBV3-1 and TRBJ2-3; 12 bases map to TRBD2. The end of the DNA is better explained by TRBJ2-7, so the J call may be wrong. The CDR3 extends over 15 amino acids. Germline CDR1 reads LGHDT; CDR2 reads YNNKEL (reference sequence). CDR3 nucleotides: TGTGTCAGCACGACTAGCGGGAGAACATCCTACGAGCAGTACTTC. It encodes CVSTTSGRTSYEQYF.

Judged by abundance, this clonotype is medium-sized. The genes are TRBV5-5 and TRBJ1-2, with no clear D. V lost 0 bases and J lost 2, with 5 bases in between. Germline values: CDR1 SGHKS, CDR2 YYEKEE (reference sequence). This CDR3 has 13 amino acids. The CDR3 sequence: CASSLEVNYGYTF. Written as DNA, the CDR3 is TGTGCCAGCAGCTTGGAAGTAAACTATGGCTACACCTTC.

The chain employs TRBV5-4 and TRBJ2-2; possible D gene TRBD2, 5 bases. The V gene lost 1 base and the J gene lost 4 bases, with 11 bases spanning the gap. The CDR3 is made up of 15 amino acids. Germline lookup yields CDR1 SGHNT and CDR2 YYREEE (reference sequence). CDR3 in DNA: TGTGCCAGCAGCTTGTTAGCGCGAGTCACCGGGGAGCTGTTTTTT. This encodes CASSLLARVTGELFF. The full variable domain, in which reference TRBV5-4 and TRBJ2-2 provide the parts outside the CDR3, is ETGVTQSPTHLIKTRGQQVTLRCSSQSGHNTVSWYQQALGQGPQFIFQYYREEENGRGNFPPRFSGLQFPNYSSELNVNALELDDSALYLCASSLLARVTGELFFGEGSRLTVL.

Worth noting for this clonotype: This may be a read error: a much more frequent sequence differs by one nucleotide. This rearrangement joins TRBV11-2 to TRBJ2-1; D is perhaps TRBD2 (6 bases). Germline lookup yields CDR1 SGHAT and CDR2 FQNNGV. CDR3 size: 14 residues. V dropped 8 bases and J dropped 8 bases, with 19 bases sitting between them. This CDR3 is CASGLLEGQYEQFF. CDR3 bases: TGTGCCAGCGGACTTTTGGAGGGGCAGTATGAGCAGTTCTTC.

A remark on this clonotype: Without the conserved terminal phenylalanine or tryptophan, this CDR3 likely stems from a read error. It is unclear where the CDR3 begins or ends on the DNA, so no DNA is shown, and the CDR3 is as TCRdb lists it. This chain connects TRBV18 to TRBJ2-3; the table assigns TRBD1, which was not confirmed against the DNA. The CDR3 contains 16 residues when both ends are counted. Germline V gene lookup returns CDR1 KGHSH and CDR2 LQKENI. The CDR3 region is CASSPYSGPYEQYFGP.

By sample fraction, this clonotype is medium-sized. The rearrangement uses TRBV11-3 and TRBJ2-7; 11 bases map to TRBD2. There are 15 residues in the CDR3. The V segment lost 5 bases and the J segment 2 bases; nucleotides outside the gene matches: 5. Germline V CDR1 and CDR2: SGHNT, YENEEA. This CDR3 reads CASSVTSGAAYEQYF. CDR3 sequence (DNA): TGTGCCAGCAGCGTGACTAGCGGGGCCGCCTACGAGCAGTACTTC.

As regards this clonotype: A much larger clone differs from this one at a single base, so this may be a read error. The chain has TRBV5-4 and TRBJ2-6; D is undetermined. Per germline, CDR1 SGHNT and CDR2 YYREEE (reference sequence). Trimming removed 10 bases at V and 0 bases at J, with 8 bases between. The CDR3 runs to 13 residues. The CDR3 reads CASKVSGANVLTF. In nucleotides, the CDR3 is TGTGCCTCCAAAGTCTCTGGGGCCAACGTCCTGACTTTC.

This clonotype was seen ten or more times. The rearrangement joins TRBV4-3 to TRBJ2-3, with 10 bases lining up with TRBD1. This CDR3 spans 15 amino acids. V trimming: 6 bases; J trimming: 4 bases; junction bases outside the gene matches: 7. CDR1 and CDR2 from the germline V gene are LGHNA and YSLEER. The CDR3 nucleotides read TGCGCCAGCAGTTTTGGACAGGGGGTATCAGATACGCAGTATTTT. Its translation: CASSFGQGVSDTQYF.

This clonotype is labeled as medium-sized. V and J are TRBV11-1 and TRBJ2-7, with 9 nucleotides matching TRBD2. The germline CDR1 and CDR2 sequences are SGHAT and FQDESV (reference sequence). The V segment lost 4 bases and the J segment 5 bases; nucleotides outside the gene matches: 3. CDR3 length: 13 residues. CDR3 sequence reads: CASSYRTSDEQYF. In DNA, the CDR3 is TGTGCCAGCAGCTACCGGACTAGCGACGAGCAGTACTTC.

In its sample, this clonotype was seen a few times. The chain carries TRBV4-1 and TRBJ2-3; 7 bases agree with TRBD1. V was pared by 3 bases and J by 2 bases, with 11 bases of the junction left unmatched. Germline V gene data show CDR1 as MGHRA and CDR2 as YSYEKL. The CDR3 loop spans 17 amino acids. CDR3 nucleotides: TGCGCCAGCAGCCAGCTAAAAAGACAGGGAGACACAGATACGCAGTATTTT. Translation: CASSQLKRQGDTDTQYF.

Sample share makes this clonotype medium-sized. The chain carries TRBV28 and TRBJ2-7; possible D gene TRBD1, 6 bases. With 5 bases removed from V and 5 bases from J, the gap between germline ends came to 16 bases. CDR1 is MDHEN and CDR2 is SYDVKM in the germline V gene. CDR3 size: 14 residues. The CDR3 protein is CASSQAGWGHEQYF. In DNA form, the CDR3 reads TGTGCCAGCAGTCAGGCGGGTTGGGGGCACGAGCAGTACTTC.

Notes on this clonotype: Possible read error: a much larger clone is one base away. This sequence joins TRBV7-2 and TRBJ2-2; D assignment may be TRBD1 or TRBD2 (6 bases each). This CDR3 spans 14 amino acids. Trimming took 3 bases from V and 5 from J, leaving 10 bases between them. Germline CDR1 reads SGHTA; CDR2 reads FQGNSA. CDR3 sequence (DNA): TGTACCAGCAGCTTGGGGGGCTATACCGGGGAGCTGTTTTTT. It encodes CTSSLGGYTGELFF.

This clonotype is termed medium-sized. For the CDR3, the DNA is TGTGCCACCAGGGGGGTTGAGCAGTTCTTC. Protein sequence: CATRGVEQFF. The chain employs TRBV9 and TRBJ2-1; a weak D match, TRBD1 (7 bases). This CDR3 has 10 residues. Per the germline V gene, CDR1 is SGDLS and CDR2 is YYNGEE. Trimming removed 9 bases from V and 9 bases from J, with 10 bases in between.

By share, this clonotype ranks as medium-sized. The chain joins TRBV24-1 to TRBJ2-5; D is unclear. The V end lost 5 bases, the J end lost 3 bases, and 9 bases lay between the germline ends. The germline gives CDR1 KGHDR, CDR2 SFDVKD. This CDR3 comprises 13 residues. CDR3 sequence (DNA): TGTGCCACCAGTGGGTCAGAAAAAGAGACCCAGTACTTC. Translating it yields CATSGSEKETQYF.

The gene calls are TRBV6-4 and TRBJ2-7, with D possibly being TRBD2 (6 bases). This CDR3 region has 14 residues. Germline CDR1 is MRHNA and CDR2 is SNTAGT. The V end was cut by 5 bases, the J end by 6 bases, with 17 bases between. CDR3 amino acids: CASSTRRGNGEQYF. The CDR3 nucleotides are TGTGCCAGCAGTACCCGTCGGGGGAATGGCGAGCAGTACTTC.

In its sample, this clonotype ranks as medium-sized. The chain joins TRBV7-9 to TRBJ2-7; perhaps TRBD2 as D (6 bases). CDR1 SEHNR and CDR2 FQNEAQ come from the germline V gene (reference sequence). V lost 1 base and J 7 bases, leaving 8 bases between the germline ends. The CDR3 length is 12 residues. The CDR3 sequence is CASSLVAEEQYF. The CDR3 nucleotides read TGTGCCAGCAGCTTAGTAGCGGAGGAGCAGTACTTC.

Concerning this clonotype: This may come from a read error, since a much larger clone is one base off. The chain carries TRBV15 and TRBJ2-1; D tentatively fits TRBD1 or TRBD2 (7 bases each). Germline lookup yields CDR1 LNHNV and CDR2 YYDKDF (reference sequence). The CDR3 contains 17 residues. The CDR3 bases are TGTGCCACCATCAGAGATCTGGGGAGGGGGCCCTACAATGAGCAGTTCTTC. It is translated as CATIRDLGRGPYNEQFF.